A selection of T cell receptor beta chains follows, all from one sample in a study of cytomegalovirus exposure and HLA in healthy donors. Measured with immunoSEQ multiplex PCR; TCRdb has only the in-frame clones, and not every one. In the table there are some 140,000 clones, 70% to 80% of which are singletons. Specimen: PBMCs. The receptors were gathered from a man aged 25-40 years in good health and CMV-seronegative. CDR3s leave out the opening cysteine and the closing phenylalanine or tryptophan. The order of the fields is J gene, V gene, CDR3 protein.

>TRBJ2-1|TRBV13
ASSAGPYNEQF
>TRBJ1-6|TRBV7-2
ASSLLTLSYNSPLH
>TRBJ1-6|TRBV2
ASSKGDRGNSPLH
>TRBJ1-2|TRBV10-3
AISERAGGDYP
>TRBJ2-2|TRBV27
ASSPSNTGELF
>TRBJ2-5|TRBV7-9
ASSLGVAGAETQY
>TRBJ1-5|TRBV7-9
ASSPGTHSNQPQH
>TRBJ2-7|TRBV2
ASPAGGEQY
>TRBJ2-1|TRBV7-3
ASSSIQGLGHEQF
>TRBJ1-1|TRBV6-6
ASGGNTEAF
>TRBJ2-1|TRBV13
ASSWTSGNEQF
>NA|TRBV27
ASSLSTPTYEQY
>TRBJ2-3|TRBV27
ASSFLSGGQYTDTQY
>TRBJ1-1|TRBV6-1
ASRAGSGEGTEAF
>TRBJ2-2|TRBV28
ASSLKLAGGTGELF
>TRBJ2-1|TRBV2
ASSEAGDSEQF
>TRBJ2-5|TRBV7-8
ASSTPTGSAETQY
>TRBJ1-2|TRBV6-1
ASSVRGQDYT
>TRBJ2-7|TRBV7-9
ASSFRQAYEQY
>TRBJ1-6|TRBV6-5
ASSYSRQGWPSPLH
>TRBJ2-7|TRBV2
ASSALRGTLEQY
>TRBJ2-3|TRBV14
ASSQMSGDTQY
>TRBJ2-1|TRBV7-2
ASSRAGLDGNEQF
>TRBJ1-3|TRBV7-9
ASSSGQGPISGNTIY
>TRBJ1-5|TRBV6-4
ASSPPGRGRSNQPQH
>TRBJ1-2|TRBV5-6
ASSPKDSLYYGYT
>TRBJ1-3|TRBV5-1
ASSLEGQGNTIY
>TRBJ1-2|TRBV7-8
ASSPSRAPRGDYGYT
>TRBJ1-4|TRBV6-5
ASSSGERLHEKLF
>TRBJ2-7|TRBV7-9
ASSRSLGEQY
>TRBJ1-2|TRBV2
ASSDYSGYT
>TRBJ1-5|TRBV5-6
ASSLGGVNSGGQH
>TRBJ2-1|TRBV7-2
ASSLGGPGEQF
>TRBJ2-3|TRBV5-1
ASSTGTGQADTQY
>TRBJ2-1|TRBV7-9
SSSLMKMGPSSYNEQF
>TRBJ1-4|TRBV6-6
ASGRTGVNEKLF
>TRBJ1-2|TRBV7-2
ASSPSGAGGYGYT
>TRBJ2-7|TRBV10-2
ASSEFGGPEQY
>TRBJ2-3|TRBV29-1
SVEDAGSTDTQY
>TRBJ1-6|TRBV4-2
ASSRGQGDSPLH
>TRBJ1-1|TRBV28
ASSLNRVWLKNTEAF
>TRBJ1-1|TRBV4-2
ASSQGQAGNTEAF
>TRBJ1-1|TRBV5-4
ASSFRGQKNTEAF
>TRBJ2-5|TRBV7-9
ASSFPSGGIETQY
>TRBJ2-3|TRBV14
ASSPRESATDTQY
>TRBJ2-3|TRBV7-2
ASSLGGLHEMVDTQY
>TRBJ2-7|TRBV4-1
ASSHPGMEQY
>TRBJ2-5|TRBV9
ASSKARSQETQY
>TRBJ1-1|TRBV10-1
ASSESGQGVRTEAF
>TRBJ2-7|TRBV6-5
ASSRTTTYEQY
>TRBJ1-5|TRBV19
ASMDRGSGRPQH
>TRBJ1-2|TRBV5-1
ASSLEDRGYGYT
>TRBJ2-7|TRBV19
ASGGQGSGEQY
>TRBJ2-3|TRBV6-6
ASSPGTDTQY
>TRBJ1-4|TRBV7-9
ASSSGQGKLF